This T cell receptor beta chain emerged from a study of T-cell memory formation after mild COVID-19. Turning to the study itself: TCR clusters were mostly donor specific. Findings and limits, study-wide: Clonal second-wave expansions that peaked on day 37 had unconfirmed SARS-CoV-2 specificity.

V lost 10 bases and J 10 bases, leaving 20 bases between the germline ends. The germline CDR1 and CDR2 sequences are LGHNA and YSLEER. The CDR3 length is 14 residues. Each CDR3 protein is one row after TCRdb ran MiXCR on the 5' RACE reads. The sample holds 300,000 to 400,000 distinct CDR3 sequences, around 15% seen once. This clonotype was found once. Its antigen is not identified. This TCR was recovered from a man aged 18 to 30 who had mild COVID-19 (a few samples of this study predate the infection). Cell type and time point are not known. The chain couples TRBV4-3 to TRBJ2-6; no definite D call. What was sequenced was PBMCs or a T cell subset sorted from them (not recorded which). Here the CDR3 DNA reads TGCGCCACCCAAAAGGAGATAGGGTCAAACGTCCTGACTTTC. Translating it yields CATQKEIGSNVLTF.